These 16 T cell receptor beta chains originate from one sample sequenced in a study of human T cells and chemical hapten exposure. TCRdb processed the RACE reads anew with MiXCR; each CDR3 protein has one entry. The data hold roughly 89,000 distinct CDR3 sequences, with 9.5% to 13% observed a single time. Time point indicated: patch test 3, about 24 weeks after DPC sensitization. Treatment given: therapeutic diphenylcyclopropenone sensitization with weekly scalp DPC. The sequencing used whole blood, collected in connection with sensitization to the hapten diphenylcyclopropenone (DPC). Receptors originate from a woman in her twenties or thirties with alopecia areata. Some clones in this sample may be carry-over from other donors' samples.

This clonotype was detected many times. This chain links TRBV28 with TRBJ2-7, with D perhaps given as TRBD1 or TRBD2 (6 bases each). With 5 bases removed from V and 6 bases from J, the gap between germline ends came to 17 bases. CDR1 is MDHEN and CDR2 is SYDVKM in the germline V gene. This CDR3 region has 14 residues. The CDR3 is CASSPRGGRAEQYF. CDR3 bases: TGTGCCAGCAGTCCTAGAGGGGGGCGAGCCGAGCAGTACTTC.

V usage is TRBV28 and J usage is TRBJ2-7; D is uncertain. V was pared by 6 bases and J by 4 bases, with 7 bases between. Germline CDR1 MDHEN, CDR2 SYDVKM. CDR3 size: 11 residues. The CDR3 DNA reads TGTGCCAGCAGCTCCTGGTACGAGCAGTACTTC. As protein: CASSSWYEQYF.

This clonotype was counted many times. The chain combines TRBV18 with TRBJ2-7; D may be TRBD1 (5 bases). Looked up from germline, CDR1 is KGHSH and CDR2 is LQKENI. The length of the CDR3 is 15 residues. V shed 2 bases and J shed 1 base, with 12 bases lying between them. CDR3 coding DNA: TGTGCCAGCTCACCAAACCGAGACAGTTCCTACGAGCAGTACTTC. Translated, it gives CASSPNRDSSYEQYF.

This clonotype turned up a few times. J is TRBJ2-7 and V is TRBV7-2; D gene ambiguous. The CDR3 consists of 18 residues. V lost 0 bases and J lost 2, with 20 bases in between. The germline V gene has CDR1 SGHTA and CDR2 FQGNSA. The CDR3 DNA is TGTGCCAGCAGCTTAGCCCATGGGTTCCACGGCCCACCCTACGAGCAGTACTTC. Its translation is CASSLAHGFHGPPYEQYF.

This chain links TRBV14 with TRBJ2-3; 9 positions match TRBD2. Germline V gene lookup returns CDR1 SGHDN and CDR2 FVKESK. V was pared by 4 bases and J by 2 bases, with 4 bases of the junction left unmatched. The CDR3 has 15 amino acids. As DNA, the CDR3 is TGTGCCAGCAGCCCACTAGCGGGTCTCACAGATACGCAGTATTTT. It specifies CASSPLAGLTDTQYF.

This clonotype came up many times. The chain carries TRBV2 and TRBJ1-1, with a possible D match to TRBD1 (5 bases). The CDR3 has 16 amino acids. Per germline, CDR1 SNHLY and CDR2 FYNNEI. Trimming removed 6 bases from V and 0 bases from J, with 17 bases in between. The CDR3 protein is CASSLPAGGMNTEAFF. DNA for the CDR3: TGTGCCAGCAGCCTGCCAGCGGGGGGAATGAACACTGAAGCTTTCTTT.

The CDR3 here is CASSPPGLSSWDTQYF. CDR3 nucleotide sequence: TGTGCCAGCTCACCTCCGGGACTGAGCTCCTGGGATACGCAGTATTTT. V and J are TRBV18 and TRBJ2-3, with D tentatively TRBD2 (6 bases). The CDR3 sequence is 16 residues long. V was trimmed by 3 bases and J by 6 bases, leaving 19 bases between them. Germline-derived CDR1 and CDR2 are KGHSH and LQKENI.

The chain employs TRBV12-3 or TRBV12-4 and TRBJ2-5; 12 nucleotides agree with TRBD2. Losses at the gene ends were 5 bases for V and 2 bases for J; bases not matched to a gene: 6. This CDR3 has 16 residues. The CDR3 sequence: CASSPLLAGGQETQYF. CDR3 DNA sequence: TGTGCCAGCAGTCCCCTACTAGCGGGGGGACAAGAGACCCAGTACTTC.

The table lists this clonotype with many counts. The chain has TRBV28 and TRBJ1-1; D is possibly TRBD1 (6 bases). The V end lost 7 bases, the J end lost 1 base, and 19 bases lay between the germline ends. The germline gives CDR1 MDHEN, CDR2 SYDVKM. The CDR3 has 16 residues. The CDR3 nucleotides are TGTGCCAGCACCCCAGGGAAGGGGGGCGGGAACACTGAAGCTTTCTTT. Protein: CASTPGKGGGNTEAFF.

This clonotype was observed many times. V is TRBV12-3 or TRBV12-4 and J is TRBJ1-1; perhaps TRBD1 as D (5 bases). The V and J ends lost 1 base and 6 bases respectively, with 9 bases between them. The CDR3 spans 13 residues. The CDR3 bases are TGTGCCAGCAGTTTAGGGGGACGCGCTGAAGCTTTCTTT. This encodes CASSLGGRAEAFF.

The chain employs TRBV7-9 and TRBJ1-1; D is ambiguous. The CDR3 runs 14 residues. The V gene lost 2 bases and the J gene lost 5 bases, with 12 bases spanning the gap. Germline CDR1 is SEHNR and CDR2 is FQNEAQ (reference sequence). For the CDR3, the DNA is TGTGCCAGCAGCTTAAGCGGCTCCCAGACTGAAGCTTTCTTT. It encodes CASSLSGSQTEAFF. Filled out from reference TRBV7-9 and TRBJ1-1, the complete variable domain reads DTGVSQNPRHKITKRGQNVTFRCDPISEHNRLYWYRQTLGQGPEFLTYFQNEAQLEKSRLLSDRFSAERPKGSFSTLEIQRTEQGDSAMYLCASSLSGSQTEAFFGQGTRLTVV.

This clonotype was counted at least ten times. The rearrangement links TRBV28 to TRBJ2-1; 7 bases match TRBD2. Germline V gene sequence: CDR1 MDHEN, CDR2 SYDVKM. The CDR3 spans 15 residues. V trimming: 7 bases; J trimming: 6 bases; junction bases outside the gene matches: 12. In DNA, the CDR3 is TGTGCCAGCACATCCGGGGGGACCGCCATCAATGAGCAGTTCTTC. Amino acid sequence: CASTSGGTAINEQFF.

V and J are TRBV24-1 and TRBJ1-2; possibly TRBD1 for D (6 bases). The germline V gene encodes CDR1 KGHDR and CDR2 SFDVKD. The V end was cut by 9 bases, the J end by 4 bases, with 14 bases between. There are 13 residues in the CDR3. The CDR3 sequence is CATGSGDTYGYTF. The CDR3 DNA follows: TGTGCCACCGGCTCCGGGGACACCTATGGCTACACCTTC.

This clonotype was recorded at least ten times. The chain joins TRBV19 to TRBJ1-2; D gene ambiguous. The V gene's germline CDR1 is LNHDA and CDR2 SQIVND (reference sequence). V lost 7 bases and J lost 8, with 17 bases in between. The CDR3 runs to 13 residues. The DNA for the CDR3 is TGTGCCAGTATGGATCCGAGACGCGGCGGCTACACCTTC. Its translation: CASMDPRRGGYTF.

In its sample, this clonotype was seen a few times. The rearrangement links TRBV6-2 or TRBV6-3 to TRBJ1-5; D may be TRBD1 (5 bases). The CDR3 loop spans 16 amino acids. Deletions cut 2 bases from V and 4 bases from J, with 15 bases between. Germline loops: CDR1 MNHEY, CDR2 SVGEGT. The CDR3 is CASSYIWDGRNQPQHF. CDR3 nucleotide sequence: TGTGCCAGCAGTTACATCTGGGACGGAAGAAATCAGCCCCAGCATTTT.

This clonotype was picked up a small number of times. The chain combines TRBV6-2 or TRBV6-3 with TRBJ1-5; D call uncertain. Germline-derived CDR1 and CDR2 are MNHEY and SVGEGT. V dropped 0 bases and J dropped 4 bases, with 4 bases sitting between them. The CDR3 totals 13 residues. CDR3 DNA sequence: TGTGCCAGCAGTTACTCCAGGAATCAGCCCCAGCATTTT. Encoded protein: CASSYSRNQPQHF.